The source of this T cell receptor beta chain is a study of chemoradiotherapy in HPV16-positive cancers. Repertoires were sampled repeatedly during chemoradiotherapy. Generated by immunoSEQ multiplex PCR, the TCRdb table keeps only in-frame clones and is missing some. This sample yields 13,000 to 15,000 clones, of which approximately 71% are seen a single time; less than 20% belongs to the top ten. This CDR3 is built from 14 residues. V lost 3 bases and J 5 bases, leaving 10 bases between the germline ends. Germline CDR1 is SEHNR and CDR2 is FQNEAQ (reference sequence). The genes are TRBV7-9 and TRBJ1-4; D is possibly TRBD1 (5 bases). This receptor was taken from a human donor with HPV-associated anogenital cancer. The material was obtained from a patient who underwent chemoradiotherapy. The CDR3 spells CASSFGASNEKLFF. In DNA, the CDR3 is TGTGCCAGCAGCTTTGGGGCTTCAAATGAAAAACTGTTTTTT.